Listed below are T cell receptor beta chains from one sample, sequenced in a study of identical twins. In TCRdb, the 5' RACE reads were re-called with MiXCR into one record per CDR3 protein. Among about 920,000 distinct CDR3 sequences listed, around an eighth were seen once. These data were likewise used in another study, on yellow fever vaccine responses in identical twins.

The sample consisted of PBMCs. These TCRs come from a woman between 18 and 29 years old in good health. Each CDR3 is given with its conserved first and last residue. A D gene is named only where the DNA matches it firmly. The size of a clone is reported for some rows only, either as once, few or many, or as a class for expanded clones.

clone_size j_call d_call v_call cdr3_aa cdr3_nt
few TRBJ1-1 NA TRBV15 CATSGHDRSVPEAFF TGTGCCACCAGCGGGCATGACAGGTCCGTCCCTGAAGCTTTCTTT
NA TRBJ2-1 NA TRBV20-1 CSARGLAEFYNEQFF TGCAGTGCTAGGGGGTTGGCGGAGTTCTACAATGAGCAGTTCTTC
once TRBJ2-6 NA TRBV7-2 CASSLSGHHYSGANVLTF TGTGCCAGCAGCTTATCGGGACACCATTACTCTGGGGCCAACGTCCTGACTTTC
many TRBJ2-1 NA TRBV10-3 CAISRGSSYNEQFF TGTGCCATCAGTCGCGGTAGCTCCTACAATGAGCAGTTCTTC
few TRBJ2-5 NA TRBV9 CASSVGYGGYQETQYF TGTGCCAGCAGCGTAGGATATGGCGGATACCAAGAGACCCAGTACTTC
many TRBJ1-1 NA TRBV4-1 CASSQTGENTEAFF TGCGCCAGCAGCCAGACGGGGGAGAACACTGAAGCTTTCTTT
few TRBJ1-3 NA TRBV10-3 CAISEGSTGGNTIYF TGTGCCATCAGTGAGGGGTCGACGGGGGGAAACACCATATATTTT
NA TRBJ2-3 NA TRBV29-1 CSVEWARSPSTDTQYF TGCAGCGTTGAGTGGGCACGAAGTCCTAGCACAGATACGCAGTATTTT
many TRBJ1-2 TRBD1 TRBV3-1 CASSQGDRANYGYTF TGTGCCAGCAGCCAAGGGGACAGGGCTAACTATGGCTACACCTTC
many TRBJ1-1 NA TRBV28 CASSPDIYRDSLISQTTEAFF TGTGCCAGCAGTCCCGACATATACAGGGATTCCTTGATTAGCCAAACCACTGAAGCTTTCTTT
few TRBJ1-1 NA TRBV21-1 CASSKVQPRAAFF TGTGCCAGCAGCAAAGTCCAACCGCGGGCGGCTTTCTTT